This TCR beta chain was sequenced for a study of blood T cell repertoires in COVID-19. Measured with immunoSEQ multiplex PCR; TCRdb has only the in-frame clones, and not every one. The sample shows about 350,000 clones, 70% to 90% of them seen only once. This sequence was found in a woman aged 60-75 years with COVID-19, enrolled during active disease. Sequenced: peripheral blood.

As DNA, the CDR3 is TGTGCCTCGGAGCTAGGGCGGGGGGGCCCGTATGAGCAGTTCTTC. This gives the protein CASELGRGGPYEQFF. This rearrangement joins TRBV10-3 to TRBJ2-1, with 9 positions matching TRBD2. The CDR3 has 15 amino acids. Germline loops: CDR1 ENHRY, CDR2 SYGVKD. Unmatched junction bases numbered 16, after V lost 11 bases and J lost 8 bases.